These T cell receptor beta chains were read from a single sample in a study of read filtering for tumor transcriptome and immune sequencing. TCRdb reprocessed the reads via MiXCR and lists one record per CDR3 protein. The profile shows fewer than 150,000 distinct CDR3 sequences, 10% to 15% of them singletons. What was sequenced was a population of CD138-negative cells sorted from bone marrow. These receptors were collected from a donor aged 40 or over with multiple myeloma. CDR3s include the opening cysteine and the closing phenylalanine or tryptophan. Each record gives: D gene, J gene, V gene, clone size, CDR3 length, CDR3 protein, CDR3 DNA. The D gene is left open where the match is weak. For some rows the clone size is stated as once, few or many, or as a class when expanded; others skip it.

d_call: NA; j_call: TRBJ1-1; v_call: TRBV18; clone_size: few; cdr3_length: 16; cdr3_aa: CASSPGAGEMNTEAFF; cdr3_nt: TGTGCCAGCTCACCGGGCGCCGGGGAGATGAACACTGAAGCTTTCTTT
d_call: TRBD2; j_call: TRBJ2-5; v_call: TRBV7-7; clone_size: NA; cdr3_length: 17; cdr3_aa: CASSLGLAGGTQETQYF; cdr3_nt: TGTGCTAGCAGCTTAGGGCTAGCGGGAGGAACCCAAGAGACCCAGTACTTC
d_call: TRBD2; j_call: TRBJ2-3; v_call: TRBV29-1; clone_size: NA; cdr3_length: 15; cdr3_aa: CSAGEGRSFIDTQYF; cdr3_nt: TGCAGCGCGGGGGAGGGACGAAGCTTCATAGATACGCAGTATTTT
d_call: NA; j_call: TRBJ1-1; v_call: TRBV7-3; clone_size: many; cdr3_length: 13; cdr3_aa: CASSLTTDTEAFF; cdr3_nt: TGTGCCAGCAGCTTAACTACAGACACTGAAGCTTTCTTT
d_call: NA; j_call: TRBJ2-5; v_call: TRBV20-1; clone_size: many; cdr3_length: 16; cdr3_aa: CSARGAGPAVGETQYF; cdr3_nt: TGCAGTGCTAGGGGGGCTGGACCGGCCGTGGGGGAGACCCAGTACTTC
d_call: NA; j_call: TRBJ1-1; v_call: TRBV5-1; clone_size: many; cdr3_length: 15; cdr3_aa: CASSLLEGKNTEAFF; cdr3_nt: TGCGCCAGCAGCCTACTCGAGGGGAAGAACACTGAAGCTTTCTTT
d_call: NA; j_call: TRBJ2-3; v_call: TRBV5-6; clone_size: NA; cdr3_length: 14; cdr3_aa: CASSFDMNADTQYF; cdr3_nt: TGTGCCAGCAGCTTCGACATGAACGCAGATACGCAGTATTTT
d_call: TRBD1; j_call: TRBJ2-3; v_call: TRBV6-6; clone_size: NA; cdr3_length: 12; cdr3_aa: CASSRQGDTQYF; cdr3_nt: TGTGCCAGCAGCCGACAGGGAGATACGCAGTATTTT
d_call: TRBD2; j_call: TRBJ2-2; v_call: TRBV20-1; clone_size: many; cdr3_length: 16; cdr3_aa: CSARDLLAGNTGELFF; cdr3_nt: TGCAGTGCTAGAGATTTACTAGCGGGGAACACCGGGGAGCTGTTTTTT
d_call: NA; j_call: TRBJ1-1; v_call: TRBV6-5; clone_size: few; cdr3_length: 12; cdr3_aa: CASGDQNTEAFF; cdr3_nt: TGTGCCAGCGGGGACCAGAACACTGAAGCTTTCTTT
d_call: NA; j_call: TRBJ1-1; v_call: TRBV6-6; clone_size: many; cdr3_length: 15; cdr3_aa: CASSSTLGLNTEAFF; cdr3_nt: TGTGCCAGCAGTTCCACATTAGGACTGAACACTGAAGCTTTCTTT
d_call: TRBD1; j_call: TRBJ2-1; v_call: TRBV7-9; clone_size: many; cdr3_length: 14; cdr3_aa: CATSDRGSYNEQFF; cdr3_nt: TGTGCCACCTCGGACAGGGGCTCCTACAATGAGCAGTTCTTC
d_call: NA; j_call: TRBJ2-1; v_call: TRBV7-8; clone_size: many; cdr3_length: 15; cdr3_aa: CASSRDRLFSGEQFF; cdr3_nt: TGTGCCAGCAGCCGAGACAGGTTGTTTAGTGGTGAGCAGTTCTTC
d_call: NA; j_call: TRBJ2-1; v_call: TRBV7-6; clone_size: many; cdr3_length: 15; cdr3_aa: CASSLAGRRYNEQFF; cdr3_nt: TGTGCCAGCAGCTTAGCGGGACGCCGATACAATGAGCAGTTCTTC
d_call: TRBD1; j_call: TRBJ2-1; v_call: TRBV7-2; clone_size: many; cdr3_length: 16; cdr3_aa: CASSTHRGNSYNEQFF; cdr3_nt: TGTGCCAGCAGCACCCACAGGGGGAACTCCTACAATGAGCAGTTCTTC
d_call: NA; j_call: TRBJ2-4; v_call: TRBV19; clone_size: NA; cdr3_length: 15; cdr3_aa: CASSSFPGPAPLQYF; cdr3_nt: TGTGCCAGTAGTTCCTTCCCGGGACCAGCTCCATTGCAGTACTTC
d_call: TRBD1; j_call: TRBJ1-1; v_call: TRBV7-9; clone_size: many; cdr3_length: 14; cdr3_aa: CASSLGTGRTEAFF; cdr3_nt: TGTGCCAGCAGCTTAGGGACAGGGCGCACTGAAGCTTTCTTT
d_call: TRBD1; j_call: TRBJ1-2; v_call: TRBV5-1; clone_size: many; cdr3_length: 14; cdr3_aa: CASSSGQAKYGYTF; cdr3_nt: TGCGCCAGCAGCTCCGGACAGGCAAAATATGGCTACACCTTC
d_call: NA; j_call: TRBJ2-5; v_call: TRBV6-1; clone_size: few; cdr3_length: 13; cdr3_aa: CASSARSQETQYF; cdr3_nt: TGTGCCAGCAGTGCCAGGTCGCAAGAGACCCAGTACTTC
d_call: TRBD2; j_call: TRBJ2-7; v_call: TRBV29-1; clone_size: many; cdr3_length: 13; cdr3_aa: CSVETSGRARQYF; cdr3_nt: TGCAGCGTTGAAACTAGCGGGAGGGCCCGTCAGTACTTC
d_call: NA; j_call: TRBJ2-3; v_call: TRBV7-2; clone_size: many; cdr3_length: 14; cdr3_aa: CASSLDIGTDTQYF; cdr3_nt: TGTGCCAGCAGCTTAGATATAGGTACAGATACGCAGTATTTT
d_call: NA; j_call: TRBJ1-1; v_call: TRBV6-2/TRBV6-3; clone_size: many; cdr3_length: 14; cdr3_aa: CASSSGTGYTEAFF; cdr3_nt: TGTGCCAGCAGTTCCGGGACGGGCTACACTGAAGCTTTCTTT
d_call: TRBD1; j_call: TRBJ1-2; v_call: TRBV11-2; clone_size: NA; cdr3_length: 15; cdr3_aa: CASSRTGVMDYGYTF; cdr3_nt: TGTGCCAGCAGCCGGACAGGGGTTATGGACTATGGCTACACCTTC
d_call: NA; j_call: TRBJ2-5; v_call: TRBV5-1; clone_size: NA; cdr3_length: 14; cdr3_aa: CATRPGQHGETQYF; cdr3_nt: TGCGCCACCCGCCCTGGACAGCACGGGGAGACCCAGTACTTC
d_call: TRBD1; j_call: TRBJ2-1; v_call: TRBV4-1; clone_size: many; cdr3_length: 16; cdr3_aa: CASSQRTGPAYNEQFF; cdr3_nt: TGCGCCAGCAGCCAACGGACAGGGCCGGCGTACAATGAGCAGTTCTTC
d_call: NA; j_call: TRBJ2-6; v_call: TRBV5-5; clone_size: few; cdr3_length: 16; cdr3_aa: CASSLDQGAGANVLTF; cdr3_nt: TGTGCCAGCAGCTTGGATCAGGGCGCTGGGGCCAACGTCCTGACTTTC
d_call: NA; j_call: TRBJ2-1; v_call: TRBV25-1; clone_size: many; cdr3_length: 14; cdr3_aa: CASSEPLARGEQFF; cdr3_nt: TGTGCCAGCAGTGAACCCCTCGCAAGGGGTGAGCAGTTCTTC
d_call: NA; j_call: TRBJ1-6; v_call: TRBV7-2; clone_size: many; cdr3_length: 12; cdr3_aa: CASSDNNSPLHF; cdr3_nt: TGTGCCAGCAGCGACAATAATTCACCCCTCCACTTT
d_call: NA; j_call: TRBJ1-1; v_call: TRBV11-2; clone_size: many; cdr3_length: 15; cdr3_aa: CASRRDGSGNTEAFF; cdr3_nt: TGTGCCAGCAGGCGGGACGGATCTGGGAACACTGAAGCTTTCTTT
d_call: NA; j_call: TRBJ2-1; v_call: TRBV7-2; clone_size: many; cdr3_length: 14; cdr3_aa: CASGQRSSYNEQFF; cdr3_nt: TGTGCCAGCGGCCAAAGGAGCTCCTACAATGAGCAGTTCTTC
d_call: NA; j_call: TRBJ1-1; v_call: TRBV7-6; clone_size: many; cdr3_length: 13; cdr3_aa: CASRRERNTEAFF; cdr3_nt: TGTGCCAGCAGACGTGAAAGGAACACTGAAGCTTTCTTT
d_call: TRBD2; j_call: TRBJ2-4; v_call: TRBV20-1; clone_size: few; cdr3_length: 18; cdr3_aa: CSAREEGTSRLAKNIQYF; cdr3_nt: TGCAGTGCTAGAGAGGAAGGGACTAGCCGACTAGCCAAAAACATTCAGTACTTC
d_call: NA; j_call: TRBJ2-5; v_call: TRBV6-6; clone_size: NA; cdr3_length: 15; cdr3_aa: CASRPPTSDQETQYF; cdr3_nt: TGTGCCAGCAGACCTCCCACTAGTGACCAAGAGACCCAGTACTTC
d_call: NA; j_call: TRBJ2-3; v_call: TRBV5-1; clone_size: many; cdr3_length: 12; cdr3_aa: CASSFFTDTQYF; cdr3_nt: TGCGCCAGCAGCTTCTTTACAGATACGCAGTATTTT
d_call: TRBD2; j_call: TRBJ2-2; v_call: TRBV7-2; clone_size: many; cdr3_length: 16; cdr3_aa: CASSPGTSGGLGELFF; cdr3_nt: TGTGCCAGCAGCCCCGGGACTAGCGGGGGTCTCGGGGAGCTGTTTTTT
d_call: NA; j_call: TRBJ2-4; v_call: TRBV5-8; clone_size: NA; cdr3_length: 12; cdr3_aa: CASSSLQNIQYF; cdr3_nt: TGTGCCAGCAGCTCCTTGCAAAACATTCAGTACTTC
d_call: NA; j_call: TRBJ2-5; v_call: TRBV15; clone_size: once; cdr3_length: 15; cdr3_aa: CATRTQLGTQETQYF; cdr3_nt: TGTGCCACCCGAACCCAACTGGGAACACAAGAGACCCAGTACTTC
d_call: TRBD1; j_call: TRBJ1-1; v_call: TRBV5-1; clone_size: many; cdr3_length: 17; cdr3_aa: CASSLAGQGARKAEAFF; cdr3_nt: TGCGCCAGCAGCTTGGCCGGACAGGGGGCGAGGAAGGCTGAAGCTTTCTTT
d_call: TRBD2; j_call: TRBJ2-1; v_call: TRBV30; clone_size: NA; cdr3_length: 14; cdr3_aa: CAVRTSGSYNEQFF; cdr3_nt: TGTGCCGTGAGGACTAGCGGGTCCTACAATGAGCAGTTCTTC
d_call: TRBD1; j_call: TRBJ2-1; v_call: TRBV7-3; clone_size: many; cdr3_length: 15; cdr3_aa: CASSLRGTGFGEQFF; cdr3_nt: TGTGCCAGCAGCTTAAGAGGGACAGGGTTCGGTGAGCAGTTCTTC
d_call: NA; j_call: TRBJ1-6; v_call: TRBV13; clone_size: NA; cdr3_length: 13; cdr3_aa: CATSRNGAAPLHF; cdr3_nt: TGTGCCACTTCTAGAAACGGTGCGGCACCCCTCCACTTT
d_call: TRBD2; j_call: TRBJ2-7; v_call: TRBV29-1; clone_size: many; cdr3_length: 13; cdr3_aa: CSVAPGGSYEQYF; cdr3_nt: TGCAGCGTTGCTCCGGGAGGTTCCTACGAGCAGTACTTC
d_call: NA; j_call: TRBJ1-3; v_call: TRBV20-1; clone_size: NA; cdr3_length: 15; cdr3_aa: CSARGGVGSGNTIYF; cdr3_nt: TGCAGTGCTAGAGGAGGAGTCGGTTCTGGAAACACCATATATTTT
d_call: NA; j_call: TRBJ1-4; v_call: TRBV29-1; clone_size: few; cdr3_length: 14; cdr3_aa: CSVEGGADNEKLFF; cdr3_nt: TGCAGCGTTGAAGGCGGCGCGGATAATGAAAAACTGTTTTTT
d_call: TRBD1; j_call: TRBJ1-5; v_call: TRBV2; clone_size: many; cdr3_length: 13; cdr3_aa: CASKGQGVQPQHF; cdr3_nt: TGTGCCAGCAAAGGACAGGGGGTTCAGCCCCAGCATTTT
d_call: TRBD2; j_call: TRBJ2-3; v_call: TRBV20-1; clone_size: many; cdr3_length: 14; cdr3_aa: CSARDLWGGDTQYF; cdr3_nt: TGCAGTGCTAGAGATCTATGGGGGGGAGATACGCAGTATTTT